The 6 T cell receptor beta chains below were found in one sample sequenced in a study of CD8 T cells in ankylosing spondylitis. MiXCR was run by TCRdb on the 5' RACE reads, yielding one entry per CDR3 protein. In the table there are 40,000 to 55,000 distinct CDR3 sequences, roughly 7.4% of which are singletons. Sequenced sample: blood, either unsorted or a sorted T cell fraction (not recorded which). The receptors here all came from a female donor with ankylosing spondylitis or in good health (not recorded which).

This clonotype occurred a few times. The chain is built from TRBV5-5 and TRBJ1-6; D gene unclear. The germline gives CDR1 SGHKS, CDR2 YYEKEE (reference sequence). The CDR3 covers 15 residues. The V end was cut by 4 bases, the J end by 9 bases, with 17 bases between. As DNA, the CDR3 is TGTGCCAGCAGCAGATCGGAGAGGGATGTTTCACCCCTCCACTTT. Its protein product is CASSRSERDVSPLHF.

This clonotype has at least ten counts. This chain connects TRBV5-6 to TRBJ2-1, with 11 bases identical to TRBD2. Germline V gene data show CDR1 as SGHDT and CDR2 as YYEEEE. There are 15 residues in the CDR3. V shed 4 bases and J 4 bases; nucleotides not matched to a gene: 4. CDR3 coding DNA: TGTGCCAGCAGCCCCGGGACTAGCGGTTACAATGAGCAGTTCTTC. Protein: CASSPGTSGYNEQFF.

This clonotype was detected ten times or more. This rearrangement joins TRBV5-1 to TRBJ2-7; D unresolved. V lost 2 bases and J 6 bases, leaving 9 bases between the germline ends. Germline lookup yields CDR1 SGHRS and CDR2 YFSETQ. This CDR3 region has 12 residues. The CDR3, as DNA: TGCGCCAGCAGCTTAAACGCAGGCGAGCAGTACTTC. It translates to CASSLNAGEQYF.

This clonotype was observed many times. The genes are TRBV20-1 and TRBJ2-7; possible D gene TRBD2, 5 bases. Looked up from germline, CDR1 is DFQATT and CDR2 is SNEGSKA (reference sequence). The V end lost 5 bases, the J end lost 0 bases, and 14 bases lay between the germline ends. The CDR3 has 14 amino acids. Written as DNA, the CDR3 is TGCAGTGCTCCAAATAGCGAAAGCTCCTACGAGCAGTACTTC. Encoded protein: CSAPNSESSYEQYF.

This clonotype was detected many times. The limits of the CDR3 on the DNA are not certain, so only TCRdb's listed CDR3 is given. Here the CDR3 reads CASSSSGQGRMNTEAFF. The chain carries TRBV6-5 and TRBJ1-1; the table's D call, TRBD1, was not checked against the DNA. The germline gives CDR1 MNHEY, CDR2 SVGAGI. Both ends counted, the CDR3 spans 17 residues.

Many counts were recorded for this clonotype. This chain joins TRBV10-3 and TRBJ2-2, with 8 bases aligning to TRBD2. Unmatched junction bases numbered 10, after V lost 6 bases and J lost 7 bases. The CDR3 is 15 amino acids. Germline V lookup: CDR1 ENHRY, CDR2 SYGVKD. CDR3 sequence (DNA): TGTGCCATCAGCAACCTCGGGGGGGTCGGCGGGGAGCTGTTTTTT. This encodes CAISNLGGVGGELFF.